Each of the 20 T cell receptor beta chains below was sequenced from the same sample in a study of graft-versus-host responses after intestinal transplantation. Here immunoSEQ multiplex PCR was the method, and the copy in TCRdb shows in-frame clones only, minus some. The repertoire holds over 75,000 clones, with about 82% as singletons. Sequenced here: PBMCs, sampled 255 days after intestinal transplant. The receptors stem from a human patient who received an intestinal transplant, so some T cells may come from the graft donor.

The chain carries TRBV6-4 and TRBJ2-5, with 11 nucleotides matching TRBD2. Germline lookup yields CDR1 MRHNA and CDR2 SNTAGT. The CDR3 is 16 residues long. With 7 bases clipped from V and 3 bases from J, the junction kept 10 bases outside the gene matches. The CDR3 region has the DNA TGTGCCAGCAAGACTAGCGGGAAATCCGAGGAAGAGACCCAGTACTTC. Residues: CASKTSGKSEEETQYF.

This clone turned up a few times. The chain has TRBV5-5 and TRBJ1-4; D ambiguous. Per germline, CDR1 SGHKS and CDR2 YYEKEE (reference sequence). The CDR3 loop spans 13 amino acids. V lost 1 base, J lost 8 bases, and 9 bases lay in between. The CDR3 here is CASSLLPGEKLFF. CDR3 bases: TGTGCCAGCAGCTTGCTACCAGGCGAAAAACTGTTTTTT.

The chain links TRBV7-6 to TRBJ2-3; D unclear. V gave up 5 bases and J gave up 6 bases, with 6 bases separating them. Looked up from germline, CDR1 is SGHVS and CDR2 is FNYEAQ. The CDR3 runs to 11 residues. In DNA, the CDR3 is TGTGCCAGCAGCCTCAGGGATACGCAGTATTTT. Translation: CASSLRDTQYF.

The V call is TRBV2, the J call TRBJ1-5; D is possibly TRBD1 (6 bases). The V end was cut by 6 bases, the J end by 1 base, with 25 bases between. Germline CDR1 is SNHLY and CDR2 is FYNNEI. There are 19 residues in the CDR3. Here the CDR3 reads CASSDAPFRGGRSNQPQHF. CDR3 in DNA: TGTGCCAGCAGCGACGCACCATTCCGAGGGGGGAGAAGCAATCAGCCCCAGCATTTT.

CDR3 sequence: CASSTDILRGNTEAFF. CDR3 nucleotides: TGTGCCAGCAGTACAGACATCCTAAGGGGGAACACTGAAGCTTTCTTT. The chain has TRBV13 and TRBJ1-1; D is possibly TRBD1 (5 bases). This CDR3 is built from 16 residues. Trimming left V 6 bases short and J 1 base short, with 18 bases between. From germline, CDR1 is PRHDT and CDR2 FYEKMQ (reference sequence).

The chain carries TRBV7-9 and TRBJ2-3; a weak D match, TRBD1 (5 bases). Per germline, CDR1 SEHNR and CDR2 FQNEAQ (reference sequence). This CDR3 has 14 residues. The germline V and J ends were trimmed by 4 bases and 4 bases, with 12 bases remaining between them. Written as DNA, the CDR3 is TGTGCCAGCAGCTCAGGGTGGTCCGCAGATACGCAGTATTTT. Its protein product is CASSSGWSADTQYF.

J is TRBJ1-6 and V is TRBV20-1; D is unclear. The CDR3 covers 10 residues. The ends were cut back, 3 bases at V and 13 bases at J, with 7 bases in the middle. From germline, CDR1 is DFQATT and CDR2 SNEGSKA (reference sequence). The CDR3 DNA reads as TGCAGTGCTAGGGAGGGTCCCCTCCACTTT. As protein: CSAREGPLHF.

This clone was seen only a few times. V gene TRBV5-6 combines with J gene TRBJ1-4; D remains ambiguous. CDR1 SGHDT and CDR2 YYEEEE come from the germline V gene. Trimming shortened V by 3 bases and J by 12 bases, and 15 bases separated the two germline ends. The CDR3 runs 13 residues. CDR3 residues: CASSSDPLEELFF. The CDR3 bases are TGTGCCAGCAGCTCGGACCCACTCGAGGAACTGTTTTTT.

The V call is TRBV4-2, the J call TRBJ1-1; D is unresolved. In germline, CDR1 is LGHNA, CDR2 YNFKEQ. V was trimmed by 2 bases and J by 11 bases, leaving 9 bases between them. This CDR3 comprises 11 residues. The CDR3 protein is CASSQSADAFF. The CDR3 nucleotides are TGTGCCAGCAGCCAATCGGCCGATGCTTTCTTT.

The gene calls are TRBV30 and TRBJ1-2; maybe TRBD1 (6 bases). This CDR3 is 16 amino acids long. Trimming removed 0 bases from V and 2 bases from J, with 16 bases in between. The V gene's germline CDR1 is GTSNPN and CDR2 SVGIG (reference sequence). CDR3 residues: CAWSVRTAAANYGYTF. DNA of the CDR3: TGTGCCTGGAGTGTTCGGACAGCGGCCGCGAACTATGGCTACACCTTC.

The rearrangement uses TRBV2 and TRBJ2-2; tentatively, D is TRBD2 (5 bases). V lost 7 bases and J lost 6, with 15 bases in between. The germline gives CDR1 SNHLY, CDR2 FYNNEI. CDR3 length: 14 residues. The CDR3 loop is CASKFLAGAGELFF. The CDR3 DNA reads TGTGCCAGCAAATTTCTAGCCGGCGCCGGGGAGCTGTTTTTT.

This chain joins TRBV5-1 and TRBJ2-1, with TRBD2 identical over 12 bases. Germline V gene data show CDR1 as SGHRS and CDR2 as YFSETQ. The CDR3 extends over 16 amino acids. Trimming took 4 bases from V and 3 from J; bases not matched to a gene: 5. The CDR3 sequence: CASSPGLAGLYNEQFF. As DNA, the CDR3 is TGCGCCAGCAGCCCTGGACTAGCGGGACTCTACAATGAGCAGTTCTTC.

V and J are TRBV9 and TRBJ2-3, with D perhaps TRBD2 (6 bases). V gave up 4 bases and J gave up 7 bases, with 16 bases separating them. Germline lookup yields CDR1 SGDLS and CDR2 YYNGEE. The CDR3 runs to 14 residues. As DNA, the CDR3 is TGTGCCAGCAGCCGGATGGCGGGAACTTATACGCAGTATTTT. It specifies CASSRMAGTYTQYF.

The V call is TRBV6-5, the J call TRBJ2-7; 8 positions agree with TRBD2. The CDR3 consists of 13 residues. J lost 2 bases, V lost 6 bases, and 3 bases had no gene match. Germline CDR1 is MNHEY and CDR2 is SVGAGI. The CDR3 DNA is TGTGCCAGCAGCTTAGCGGGACCCTACGAGCAGTACTTC. Protein product: CASSLAGPYEQYF.

The gene calls are TRBV19 and TRBJ1-2; TRBD1 is a possible D gene (5 bases). Germline-derived CDR1 and CDR2 are LNHDA and SQIVND (reference sequence). The CDR3 loop spans 14 amino acids. Between the trimmed V and J ends, which lost 3 bases and 0 bases, there was a span of 8 bases. The CDR3 region is CASSMTVSNYGYTF. The CDR3 bases are TGTGCCAGTAGTATGACAGTTTCTAACTATGGCTACACCTTC.

The chain carries TRBV28 and TRBJ2-2, with D uncertain. V was pared by 7 bases and J by 0 bases, with 15 bases between. CDR1 is MDHEN and CDR2 is SYDVKM in the germline V gene. The CDR3 loop spans 16 amino acids. The CDR3 protein is CASNQGFPPNTGELFF. The CDR3 DNA reads as TGTGCCAGCAACCAAGGGTTCCCCCCGAACACCGGGGAGCTGTTTTTT.

This rearrangement joins TRBV29-1 to TRBJ1-2, with a tentative D call TRBD1 (5 bases). Germline CDR1 is SQVTM and CDR2 is ANQGSEA. This CDR3 spans 14 amino acids. V shed 6 bases and J shed 2 bases, with 16 bases lying between them. CDR3 in amino acids: CSVLSRDRNYGYTF. As DNA, the CDR3 is TGCAGCGTATTGTCCCGGGACCGAAACTATGGCTACACCTTC.

This clone came up a few times. V and J are TRBV7-8 and TRBJ2-7, with a possible D match to TRBD2 (7 bases). Trimming took off 1 base at V and 3 bases at J, with 13 bases between the two ends. CDR3 length: 15 amino acids. Germline V gives CDR1 SGHVS, CDR2 FQNEAQ. The CDR3 here is CASSLGGGLIYEQYF. DNA for the CDR3: TGTGCCAGCAGCTTAGGGGGGGGCCTGATCTACGAGCAGTACTTC. Drawing the rest from reference TRBV7-8 and TRBJ2-7, the complete variable domain is GAGVSQSPRYKVAKRGQDVALRCDPISGHVSLFWYQQALGQGPEFLTYFQNEAQLDKSGLPSDRFFAERPEGSVSTLKIQRTQQEDSAVYLCASSLGGGLIYEQYFGPGTRLTVT.

The V and J genes are TRBV6-6 and TRBJ1-5, with TRBD1 identical over 7 bases. Germline CDR1 is MNHNY and CDR2 is SVGAGI (reference sequence). V lost 7 bases, J lost 0 bases, and 9 bases stayed unmatched. This CDR3 is built from 16 residues. Here the CDR3 reads CASTLGTAYSNQPQHF. Written as DNA, the CDR3 is TGTGCCAGCACCTTAGGGACAGCTTATAGCAATCAGCCCCAGCATTTT.

The chain combines TRBV19 with TRBJ2-1, with D possibly matching TRBD2 (5 bases). The CDR3 has 14 amino acids. The germline V gene encodes CDR1 LNHDA and CDR2 SQIVND (reference sequence). The V end lost 3 bases, the J end lost 5 bases, and 11 bases lay between the germline ends. The chain's CDR3 is CASSILLAHNEQFF. The CDR3 nucleotides are TGTGCCAGTAGTATCCTCCTAGCTCACAATGAGCAGTTCTTC.